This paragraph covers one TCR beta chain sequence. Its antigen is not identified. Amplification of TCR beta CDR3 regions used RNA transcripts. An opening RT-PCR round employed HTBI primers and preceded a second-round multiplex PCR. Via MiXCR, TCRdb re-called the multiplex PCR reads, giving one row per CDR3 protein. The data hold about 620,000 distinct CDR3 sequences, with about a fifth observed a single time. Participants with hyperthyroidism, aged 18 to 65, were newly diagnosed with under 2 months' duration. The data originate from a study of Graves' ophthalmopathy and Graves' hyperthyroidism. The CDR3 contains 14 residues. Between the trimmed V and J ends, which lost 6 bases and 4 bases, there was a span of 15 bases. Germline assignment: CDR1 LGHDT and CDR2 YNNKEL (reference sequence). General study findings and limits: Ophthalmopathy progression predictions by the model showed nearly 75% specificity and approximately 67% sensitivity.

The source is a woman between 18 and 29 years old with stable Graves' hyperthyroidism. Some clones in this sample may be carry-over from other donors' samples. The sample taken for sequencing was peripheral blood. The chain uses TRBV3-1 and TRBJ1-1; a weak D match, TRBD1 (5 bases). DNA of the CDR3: TGTGCCAGCAGTGCCGGCCTGGGGGGCACTGAAGCTTTCTTT. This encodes CASSAGLGGTEAFF.